This section outlines one T cell receptor beta chain sequence together with its context. The CDR3 consists of 14 residues. Per germline, CDR1 MDHEN and CDR2 SYDVKM. The ends were cut back, 4 bases at V and 3 bases at J, with 12 bases in the middle. Clinical symptoms, serum thyroxine and TRAb, thyroid ultrasound and orbital computed tomography were used for the diagnoses. The data were taken from a study of T cells in Graves' hyperthyroidism and ophthalmopathy. Template material for amplifying TCR beta CDR3 regions consisted of RNA transcripts. The study used the HTBI primer set for a first-round RT-PCR of the TCR CDR3. TCRdb analysed the multiplex PCR reads with MiXCR anew, one entry per CDR3 protein. The profile shows a few hundred thousand distinct CDR3 sequences, roughly 50% of them singletons.

The clonotype originates from a woman aged 18-29 years with Graves' hyperthyroidism. The specimen sequenced was peripheral blood or thyroid tissue (not recorded which). This chain joins TRBV28 and TRBJ1-2, with D uncertain. CDR3 sequence (DNA): TGTGCCAGCAGTTCCCCAGGCTGGTACTATGGCTACACCTTC. Amino acids: CASSSPGWYYGYTF.